This is a list of T cell receptor beta chains from one sample in a study of CD8 T cells in ankylosing spondylitis. TCRdb re-analysed the 5' RACE reads in MiXCR, keeping a single row per CDR3 protein. The table lists around 220,000 distinct CDR3 sequences, about 10% of them singletons. The sequenced sample was blood, either unsorted or a sorted T cell fraction (not recorded which). The receptors here all came from a male donor with ankylosing spondylitis or in good health (not recorded which). Each CDR3 is given with its conserved first and last residue.

j_call: TRBJ2-2; v_call: TRBV20-1; cdr3_aa: CSATNGGQGVFTGELFF
j_call: TRBJ2-3; v_call: TRBV5-1; cdr3_aa: CASSLTGRTDTQYF
j_call: TRBJ1-6; v_call: TRBV12-3/TRBV12-4; cdr3_aa: CASSMTGGLSYNSPLHF
j_call: TRBJ2-7; v_call: TRBV7-9; cdr3_aa: CASSYIQDAYEQYF
j_call: TRBJ1-2; v_call: TRBV5-1; cdr3_aa: CASSVRTGDGGYTF
j_call: TRBJ1-1; v_call: TRBV5-1; cdr3_aa: CASSLRDMNTEAFF
j_call: TRBJ2-1; v_call: TRBV9; cdr3_aa: CASSVGGAREQFF
j_call: TRBJ1-4; v_call: TRBV19; cdr3_aa: CASSTRAGANEKLFF
j_call: TRBJ2-7; v_call: TRBV11-2; cdr3_aa: CASSLDLGTSGGGEQYF
j_call: TRBJ2-1; v_call: TRBV20-1; cdr3_aa: CSARSLAGDLQFF
j_call: TRBJ1-1; v_call: TRBV3-1; cdr3_aa: CASSQGASVAFF
j_call: TRBJ2-5; v_call: TRBV24-1; cdr3_aa: CATSDTGTGGRETQYF
j_call: TRBJ2-7; v_call: TRBV6-2/TRBV6-3; cdr3_aa: CASRVGTGHYEQYF
j_call: TRBJ2-7; v_call: TRBV5-1; cdr3_aa: CASSFQDYEQYF
j_call: TRBJ2-3; v_call: TRBV24-1; cdr3_aa: CATSGTGVPGDTQYF
j_call: TRBJ1-1; v_call: TRBV6-1; cdr3_aa: CASRLAPETNTEAFF
j_call: TRBJ1-5; v_call: TRBV6-1; cdr3_aa: CASSVDFGQPQHF